This passage covers 11 T cell receptor beta chains from one sample sequenced in a study of T cell responses to AZD1222 COVID-19 vaccine. The repertoire was sequenced with immunoSEQ multiplex PCR; TCRdb's copy has only in-frame clones and lacks some. The sample records approximately 140,000 clones, 91% being singletons. The material sequenced was peripheral blood, taken 28 days after the second AZD1222 dose. Receptors originate from an adult who received the AZD1222 COVID-19 vaccine.

V is TRBV6-2 or TRBV6-3 and J is TRBJ1-2; D uncertain. The germline CDR1 and CDR2 sequences are MNHEY and SVGEGT. Trimming took 4 bases from V and 4 from J, leaving 7 bases between them. CDR3 length: 12 residues. CDR3 amino acids: CASSSGSYGYTF. In nucleotides, the CDR3 is TGTGCCAGCAGTTCGGGCAGCTATGGCTACACCTTC.

The CDR3 here is CSASYSGASDTQYF. As DNA, the CDR3 is TGCAGTGCTAGTTATAGCGGGGCTTCAGATACGCAGTATTTT. The rearrangement links TRBV20-1 to TRBJ2-3; 8 nucleotides align to TRBD2. This CDR3 region has 14 residues. Germline V CDR1 and CDR2: DFQATT, SNEGSKA (reference sequence). V gave up 3 bases and J gave up 4 bases; unmatched junction bases: 6.

The chain uses TRBV27 and TRBJ2-7; unclear D gene. Trimming took off 7 bases at V and 3 bases at J, with 19 bases between the two ends. This CDR3 spans 15 amino acids. Germline CDR1 and CDR2: MNHEY and SMNVEV (reference sequence). CDR3 coding DNA: TGTGCCAGCACCCCCTCCGTCTCTAAAAACTACGAGCAGTACTTC. Its protein is CASTPSVSKNYEQYF.

The rearrangement joins TRBV7-8 to TRBJ2-3; TRBD2 matches 14 bases. The germline gives CDR1 SGHVS, CDR2 FQNEAQ. The CDR3 length is 19 residues. Trimming removed 5 bases from V and 0 bases from J; junction bases left unmatched: 10. This CDR3 reads CASSPQPGLAGASTDTQYF. As DNA, the CDR3 is TGTGCCAGCAGCCCACAACCGGGACTAGCGGGAGCTAGCACAGATACGCAGTATTTT.

V and J are TRBV6-5 and TRBJ1-2, with D unresolved. The CDR3 loop spans 12 amino acids. The germline V gene has CDR1 MNHEY and CDR2 SVGAGI. The V end lost 7 bases, the J end lost 5 bases, and 11 bases lay between the germline ends. CDR3 nucleotide sequence: TGTGCCAGCACCCGGGCAGCTTATGGCTACACCTTC. Translated, it gives CASTRAAYGYTF.

The V call is TRBV5-6, the J call TRBJ2-3; tentatively, D is TRBD1 (5 bases). CDR1 is SGHDT and CDR2 is YYEEEE in the germline V gene. V lost 0 bases, J lost 4 bases, and 12 bases lay in between. CDR3 length: 15 residues. Here the CDR3 reads CASSLDLGAADTQYF. The CDR3 nucleotides are TGTGCCAGCAGCTTGGACTTAGGGGCTGCAGATACGCAGTATTTT.

CDR3 region: CASSPVTSGRRFF. The CDR3, as DNA: TGTGCCAGCAGTCCCGTGACTAGCGGGAGGCGGTTCTTC. The chain carries TRBV6-4 and TRBJ2-1; TRBD2 aligns across 13 bases. Germline lookup yields CDR1 MRHNA and CDR2 SNTAGT. CDR3 length equals 13 residues. V dropped 5 bases and J dropped 15; count of bases not matched to a gene: 7.

This clone was recorded only once. The chain combines TRBV12-3 or TRBV12-4 with TRBJ2-1, with 7 bases identical to TRBD1. CDR3 length: 12 residues. V lost 6 bases, J lost 8 bases, and 4 bases stayed unmatched. The CDR3 DNA reads as TGTGCCAGCAGGACAGGGTTGGATGAGCAGTTCTTC. Its translation is CASRTGLDEQFF.

The chain uses TRBV27 and TRBJ1-5; the D is unclear. The CDR3 runs to 13 residues. CDR1 and CDR2 from the germline V gene are MNHEY and SMNVEV (reference sequence). The V gene lost 4 bases and the J gene lost 5 bases, with 9 bases spanning the gap. The CDR3 DNA sequence: TGTGCCAGCAGTTCTGAGGGCTATCAGCCCCAGCATTTT. It encodes CASSSEGYQPQHF.

This chain joins TRBV19 and TRBJ1-5; the match to TRBD1 covers 7 bases. The CDR3 spans 14 residues. V lost 6 bases to trimming and J lost 7 bases; unmatched junction nucleotides: 9. Germline assignment: CDR1 LNHDA and CDR2 SQIVND (reference sequence). The CDR3 DNA is TGTGCCAGTAGCCCTCGACAGGGATGGCAGCCCCAGCATTTT. This encodes CASSPRQGWQPQHF.

This chain connects TRBV6-2 or TRBV6-3 to TRBJ2-5; D possibly corresponds to TRBD2 (5 bases). V was cut by 0 bases and J by 3 bases, with 5 bases left in between. This CDR3 region has 13 residues. Germline loops: CDR1 MNHEY, CDR2 SVGEGT. The CDR3 region has the DNA TGTGCCAGCAGTTACTCCGGGAAAGAGACCCAGTACTTC. Encoded protein: CASSYSGKETQYF.